The present T cell receptor beta chain was sequenced within a study of blood T cell repertoires in COVID-19. The germline V gene has CDR1 SGHNT and CDR2 YYREEE (reference sequence). The CDR3 contains 15 residues. After removal of 4 bases from V and 5 bases from J, the junction contained 8 bases not matched to a gene. Original data processing: Using reference gene primer amplification, nucleated cell counts were estimated. Produced via immunoSEQ multiplex PCR; TCRdb's table is partial and in-frame only. Clonal size and the V and J genes are those of that table, whereas D and trimming came from the DNA. This sample carries 110,000 or so clones, 85% to 90% of them seen once, and the ten largest clones take approximately 5%. This clone has just a few counts.

The sequence was collected from an older woman with COVID-19, enrolled during active disease. This chain connects TRBV5-4 to TRBJ2-5, with TRBD2 identical over 10 bases. Sequencing input: peripheral blood. The CDR3 is CASSPPSGGVETQYF. The CDR3, as DNA: TGTGCCAGCAGCCCCCCTAGCGGGGGTGTGGAGACCCAGTACTTC.